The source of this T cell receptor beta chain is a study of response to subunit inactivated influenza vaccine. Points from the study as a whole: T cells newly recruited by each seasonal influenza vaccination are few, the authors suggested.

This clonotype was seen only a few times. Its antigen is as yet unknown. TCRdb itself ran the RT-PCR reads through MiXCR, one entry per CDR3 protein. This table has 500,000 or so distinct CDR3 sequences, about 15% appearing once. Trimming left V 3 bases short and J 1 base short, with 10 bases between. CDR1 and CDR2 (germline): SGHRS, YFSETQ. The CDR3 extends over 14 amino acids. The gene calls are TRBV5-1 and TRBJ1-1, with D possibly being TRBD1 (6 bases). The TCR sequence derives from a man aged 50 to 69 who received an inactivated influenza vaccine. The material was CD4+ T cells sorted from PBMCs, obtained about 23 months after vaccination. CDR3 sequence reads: CASSSGAANTEAFF. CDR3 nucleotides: TGCGCCAGCAGCTCAGGGGCAGCGAACACTGAAGCTTTCTTT.